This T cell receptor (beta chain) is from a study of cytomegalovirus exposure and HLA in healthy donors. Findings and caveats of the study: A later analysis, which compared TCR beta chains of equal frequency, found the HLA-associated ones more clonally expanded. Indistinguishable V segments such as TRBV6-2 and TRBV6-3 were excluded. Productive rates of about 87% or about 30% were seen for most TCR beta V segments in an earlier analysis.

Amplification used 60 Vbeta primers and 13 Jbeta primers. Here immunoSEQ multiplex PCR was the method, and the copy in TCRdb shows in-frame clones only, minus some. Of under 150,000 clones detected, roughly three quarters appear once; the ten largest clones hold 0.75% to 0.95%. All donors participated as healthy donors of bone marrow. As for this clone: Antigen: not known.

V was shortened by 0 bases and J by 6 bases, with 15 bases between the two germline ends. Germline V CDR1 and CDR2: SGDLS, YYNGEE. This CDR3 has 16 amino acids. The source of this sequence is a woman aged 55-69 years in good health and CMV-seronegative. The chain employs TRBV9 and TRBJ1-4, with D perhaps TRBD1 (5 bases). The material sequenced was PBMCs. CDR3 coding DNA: TGTGCCAGCAGCGTAGGGAGGGGCGGTTTCTATGAAAAACTGTTTTTT. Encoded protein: CASSVGRGGFYEKLFF.